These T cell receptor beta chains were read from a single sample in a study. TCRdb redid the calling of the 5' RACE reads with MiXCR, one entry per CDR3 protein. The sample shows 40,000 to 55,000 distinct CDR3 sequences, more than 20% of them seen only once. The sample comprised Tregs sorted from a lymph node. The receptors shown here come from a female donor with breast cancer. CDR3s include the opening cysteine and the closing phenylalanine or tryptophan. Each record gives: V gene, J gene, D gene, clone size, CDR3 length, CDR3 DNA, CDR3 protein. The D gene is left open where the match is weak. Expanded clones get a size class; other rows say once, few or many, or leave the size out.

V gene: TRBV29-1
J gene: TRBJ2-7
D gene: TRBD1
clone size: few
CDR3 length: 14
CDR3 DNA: TGCAGCGCCAGGCGGACAGGGGGCATGGACGAGCAGTACTTC
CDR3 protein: CSARRTGGMDEQYF

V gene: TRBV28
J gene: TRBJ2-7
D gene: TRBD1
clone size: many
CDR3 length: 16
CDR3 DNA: TGTGCCAGCAGTCCGGTGACAGGGAGCCCTTCCTACGAGCAGTACTTC
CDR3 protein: CASSPVTGSPSYEQYF

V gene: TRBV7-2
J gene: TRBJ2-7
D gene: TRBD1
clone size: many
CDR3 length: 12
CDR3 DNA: TGTGCCAGCAGGCCGACAGGGCTGGAGCAGTACTTC
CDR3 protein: CASRPTGLEQYF

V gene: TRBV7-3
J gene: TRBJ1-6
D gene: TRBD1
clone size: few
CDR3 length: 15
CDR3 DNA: TGTGCCAGCAGCCCCACAGGGGCCTGGAATTCACCCCTCCACTTT
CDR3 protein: CASSPTGAWNSPLHF

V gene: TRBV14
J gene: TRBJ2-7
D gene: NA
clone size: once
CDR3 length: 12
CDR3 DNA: TGTGCCAGCAGCCAAGATCGCACCGGGCAGTACTTC
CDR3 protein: CASSQDRTGQYF

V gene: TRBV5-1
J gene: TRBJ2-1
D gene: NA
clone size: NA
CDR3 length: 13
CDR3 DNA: TGCGCCAGCACCACGATAGAGAGCAATGAGCAGTTCTTC
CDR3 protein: CASTTIESNEQFF

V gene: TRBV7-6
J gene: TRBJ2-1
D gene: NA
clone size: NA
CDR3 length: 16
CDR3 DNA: TGTGCCAGCGGCTTAACTGAACTAGTATCCTACAATGAGCAGTTCTTC
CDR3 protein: CASGLTELVSYNEQFF

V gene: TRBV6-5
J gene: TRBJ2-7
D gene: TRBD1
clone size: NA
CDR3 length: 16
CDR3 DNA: TGTGCCAGCACCACTCCTAGGGGGCACCTGGGGAATGAGCAGTACTTC
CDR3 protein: CASTTPRGHLGNEQYF

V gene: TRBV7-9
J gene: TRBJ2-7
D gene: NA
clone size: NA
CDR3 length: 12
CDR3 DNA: TGTGCCAGCAGCTCGGACCATGACGAGCAGTACTTC
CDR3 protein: CASSSDHDEQYF

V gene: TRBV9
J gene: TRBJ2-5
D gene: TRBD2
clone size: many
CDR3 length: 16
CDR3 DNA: TGTGCCAGCAGCTCCGGACTAGCGGGAGGTTTGGAGACCCAGTACTTC
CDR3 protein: CASSSGLAGGLETQYF

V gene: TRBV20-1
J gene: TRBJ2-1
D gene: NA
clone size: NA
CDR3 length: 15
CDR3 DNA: TGCAGTGCTAGACTCCTTTTCGGGGCGGATAATGAGCAGTTCTTC
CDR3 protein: CSARLLFGADNEQFF

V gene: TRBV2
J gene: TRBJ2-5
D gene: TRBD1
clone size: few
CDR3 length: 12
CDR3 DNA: TGTGCCAGCAGGGGGACAGGGACGACCCAGTACTTC
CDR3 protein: CASRGTGTTQYF

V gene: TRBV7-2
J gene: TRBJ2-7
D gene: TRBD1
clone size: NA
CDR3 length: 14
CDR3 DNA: TGTGCCAGCAGCTCGCCGGGACAGGTCTACAAGCAGTACTTC
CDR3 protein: CASSSPGQVYKQYF

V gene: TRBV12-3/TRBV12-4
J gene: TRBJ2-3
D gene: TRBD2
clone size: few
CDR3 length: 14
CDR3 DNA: TGTGCCAGCAGACGGGAGGGCCTTGGGGATACGCAGTATTTT
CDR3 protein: CASRREGLGDTQYF

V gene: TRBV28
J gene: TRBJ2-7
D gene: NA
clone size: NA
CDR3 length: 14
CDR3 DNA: TGTGCCAGCAGTCTCGCCCGGGACCCGGTCCAGCAGTACTTC
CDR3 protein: CASSLARDPVQQYF

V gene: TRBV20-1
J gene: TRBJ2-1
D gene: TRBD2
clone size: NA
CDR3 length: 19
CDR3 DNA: TGCAGTGCTAGAGGACTAGCGGGACTCTCTGTGAGCTCCTACAATGAGCAGTTCTTC
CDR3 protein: CSARGLAGLSVSSYNEQFF

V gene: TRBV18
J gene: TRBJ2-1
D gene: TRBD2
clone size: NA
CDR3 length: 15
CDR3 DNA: TGTGCCAGCTCACCAGGCGGGGGGCCCAACAATGAGCAGTTCTTC
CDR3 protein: CASSPGGGPNNEQFF

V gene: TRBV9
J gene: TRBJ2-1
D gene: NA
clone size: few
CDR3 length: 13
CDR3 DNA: TGTGCCAGCAGCCCCCCCCGCAGCAATGAGCAGTTCTTC
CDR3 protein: CASSPPRSNEQFF

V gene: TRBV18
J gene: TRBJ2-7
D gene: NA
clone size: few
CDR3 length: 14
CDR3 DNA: TGTGCCAGCTCACCAAGGGGACGGCTGGACGAGCAGTACTTC
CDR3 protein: CASSPRGRLDEQYF

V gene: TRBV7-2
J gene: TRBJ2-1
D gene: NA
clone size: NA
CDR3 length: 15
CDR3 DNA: TGTGCCAAGACTAACGGGTTGAGCTCCTACAATGAGCAGTTCTTC
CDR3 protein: CAKTNGLSSYNEQFF

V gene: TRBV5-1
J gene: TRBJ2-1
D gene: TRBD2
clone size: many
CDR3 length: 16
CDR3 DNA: TGCGCCAGCAGCTTTACGCCGGGACTAGCGGACAATGAGCAGTTCTTC
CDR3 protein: CASSFTPGLADNEQFF

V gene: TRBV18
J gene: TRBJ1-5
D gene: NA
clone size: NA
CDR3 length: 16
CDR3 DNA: TGTGCCAGCTCACCATTGCCCCCCTATAGCAATCAGCCCCAGCATTTT
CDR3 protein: CASSPLPPYSNQPQHF

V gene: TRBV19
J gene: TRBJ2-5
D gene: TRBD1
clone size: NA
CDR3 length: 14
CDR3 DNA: TGTGCCAGTAGGACAGGGGGCGCGCGGGAGACCCAGTACTTC
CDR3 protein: CASRTGGARETQYF

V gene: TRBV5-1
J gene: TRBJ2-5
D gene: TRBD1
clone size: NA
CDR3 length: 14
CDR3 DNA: TGCGCCAGCAGCGGAACAGGGGCCCAAGAGACCCAGTACTTC
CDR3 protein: CASSGTGAQETQYF

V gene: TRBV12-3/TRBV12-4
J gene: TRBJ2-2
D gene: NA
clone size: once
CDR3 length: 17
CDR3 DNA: TGTGCCAGCAGTTTACTCGCATTACTTAGGAACACCGGGGAGCTGTTTTTT
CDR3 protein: CASSLLALLRNTGELFF

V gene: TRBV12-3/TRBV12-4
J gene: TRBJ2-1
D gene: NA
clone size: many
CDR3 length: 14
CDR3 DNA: TGTGCCAGCAGTGATACTAGGCCCAACAATGAGCAGTTCTTC
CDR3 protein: CASSDTRPNNEQFF

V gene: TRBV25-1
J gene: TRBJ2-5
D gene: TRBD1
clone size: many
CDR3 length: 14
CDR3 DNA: TGTGCCAGTAGACCACGACAGGGTGTTGAGACCCAGTACTTC
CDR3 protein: CASRPRQGVETQYF